Listed below are T cell receptor beta chains from one sample, sequenced in a study of regulatory and conventional T cells in RAG deficiency. Assay used: immunoSEQ multiplex PCR; TCRdb lists only in-frame clones, some missing. Here the sample spans around 25,000 clones, 95% to 97% being singletons. The sample also formed part of further work on regulatory T cells.

The sequenced sample was CD25- CD4+ T cells sorted from blood. Every receptor here comes from a human donor in good health. Each CDR3 is given with its conserved first and last residue. Each record gives: V gene, J gene, clone size, D gene, CDR3 protein. D genes are given only for firm matches. Only some rows state a clone size, as once, few, many or a class for expanded clones.

V: TRBV5-5
J: TRBJ1-3
size: -
D: -
CDR3: CASSLQGQIGNTIYF

V: TRBV11-2
J: TRBJ2-2
size: -
D: TRBD2
CDR3: CASSLESASGANTGELFF

V: TRBV28
J: TRBJ1-1
size: -
D: -
CDR3: CASSLPGFTADTEAFF

V: TRBV7-2
J: TRBJ1-1
size: -
D: -
CDR3: CASRQDTSNTEAFF

V: TRBV7-9
J: TRBJ2-7
size: -
D: -
CDR3: CASSLYGVISYEQYF

V: TRBV30
J: TRBJ1-6
size: -
D: -
CDR3: CAWTQKGQGNSPLHF

V: TRBV7-2
J: TRBJ1-4
size: -
D: TRBD1
CDR3: CASSPTGVGEKLFF

V: TRBV5-5
J: TRBJ1-1
size: -
D: -
CDR3: CASSLVSGGAFF

V: TRBV2
J: TRBJ2-7
size: -
D: TRBD1
CDR3: CASSAGTGIYEQYF

V: TRBV15
J: TRBJ2-1
size: -
D: TRBD2
CDR3: CATSRDYTLAEYNEQFF

V: TRBV7-9
J: TRBJ2-7
size: -
D: -
CDR3: CASSDTAGVHKREQYF

V: TRBV9
J: TRBJ1-4
size: -
D: TRBD1
CDR3: CASSTLGQGREKLFF

V: TRBV7-8
J: TRBJ2-5
size: -
D: -
CDR3: CASSLVASPQETQYF

V: TRBV4-2
J: TRBJ2-2
size: -
D: -
CDR3: CASSQDPETEGGKTGELFF

V: TRBV5-1
J: TRBJ2-2
size: -
D: TRBD1
CDR3: CASSLTGDTGELFF

V: TRBV6-6
J: TRBJ1-4
size: -
D: -
CDR3: CASSHVGYEKLFF

V: TRBV6-5
J: TRBJ2-5
size: -
D: TRBD1
CDR3: CASSYFQGAGETQYF

V: TRBV4-1
J: TRBJ1-4
size: -
D: -
CDR3: CASSQIAGEKLFF

V: TRBV9
J: TRBJ2-7
size: -
D: TRBD1
CDR3: CASRVGTGQGSYEQYF

V: TRBV5-1
J: TRBJ2-5
size: -
D: TRBD1
CDR3: CASSLQAGGAEETQYF

V: TRBV6-5
J: TRBJ1-2
size: -
D: -
CDR3: CASSPQGGYRGYTF

V: TRBV4-1
J: TRBJ1-4
size: -
D: -
CDR3: CASSQESLFEKLFF

V: TRBV18
J: TRBJ1-1
size: -
D: -
CDR3: CASSHRQVQNTEAFF

V: TRBV30
J: TRBJ2-7
size: -
D: -
CDR3: CAWSSGGRTYEQYF

V: TRBV6-1
J: TRBJ1-5
size: -
D: -
CDR3: CASNRQGGNQPQHF

V: TRBV5-5
J: TRBJ1-1
size: -
D: -
CDR3: CASSLIELNTEAFF

V: TRBV7-9
J: TRBJ2-7
size: -
D: TRBD1
CDR3: CASRTGTGAYEQYF

V: TRBV19
J: TRBJ1-2
size: -
D: TRBD1
CDR3: CASAPPRYTTGDYGYTF

V: TRBV18
J: TRBJ2-5
size: -
D: -
CDR3: CASSPPNNQETQYF

V: TRBV28
J: TRBJ1-5
size: once
D: -
CDR3: CASSPTLDSNQPQHF

V: TRBV27
J: TRBJ2-2
size: -
D: -
CDR3: CASSLLPGELFF

V: TRBV5-1
J: TRBJ2-2
size: -
D: -
CDR3: CASSSLRDGNTGELFF

V: TRBV27
J: TRBJ1-6
size: -
D: TRBD1
CDR3: CASSPGTGGNSPLHF

V: TRBV5-5
J: TRBJ1-2
size: once
D: -
CDR3: CASSLVPGRFNYGYTF

V: TRBV30
J: TRBJ2-2
size: -
D: TRBD1
CDR3: CAWMGQGRTGELFF

V: TRBV4-1
J: TRBJ2-4
size: once
D: TRBD2
CDR3: CASSQVPSGGAGPYF

V: TRBV6-5
J: TRBJ1-2
size: -
D: -
CDR3: CASTPNPTLYGYTF

V: TRBV6-4
J: TRBJ1-6
size: once
D: TRBD1
CDR3: CASSELPGTGPSPLHF

V: TRBV11-2
J: TRBJ2-5
size: -
D: TRBD2
CDR3: CASSLGLAEETQYF

V: TRBV9
J: TRBJ2-2
size: -
D: TRBD1
CDR3: CASSVVGQGTGELFF

V: TRBV29-1
J: TRBJ2-2
size: once
D: -
CDR3: CSVAGINTGELFF

V: TRBV30
J: TRBJ2-3
size: -
D: TRBD2
CDR3: CAWSVLGGGTDTQYF

V: TRBV6-1
J: TRBJ1-3
size: once
D: -
CDR3: CASGEQGVSGNTIYF